These 15 T cell receptor beta chains were all obtained from the same sample, sequenced in a study of cytomegalovirus exposure and HLA in healthy donors. Researchers ran the PCR with 60 Vbeta and 13 Jbeta primers. TCRdb's copy holds only in-frame clones and misses some; the assay was immunoSEQ multiplex PCR. The table has roughly 100,000 clones, 60% to 75% seen once. The sequenced sample was PBMCs. Receptors originate from a woman aged 40 to 50 in good health and CMV-seronegative.

This clone was counted a single time. The V and J genes are TRBV11-2 and TRBJ2-7; D unclear. Germline lookup yields CDR1 SGHAT and CDR2 FQNNGV. CDR3 size: 12 residues. V lost 0 bases to trimming and J lost 3 bases, with 3 bases between them. CDR3 nucleotide sequence: TGTGCCAGCAGCTTAGACCTCTACGAGCAGTACTTC. Translation gives CASSLDLYEQYF.

The J gene is TRBJ2-5, the V gene TRBV29-1; 11 nucleotides align to TRBD2. Trimming at V came to 4 bases and at J to 3 bases, leaving 4 bases not matched to a gene. Germline V CDR1 and CDR2: SQVTM, ANQGSEA. The CDR3 totals 14 residues. The CDR3 region has the DNA TGCAGCGTTGGCCGGGGACTAGCGGAAGAGACCCAGTACTTC. Its protein is CSVGRGLAEETQYF.

The chain recombines TRBV2 with TRBJ1-5; 8 bases agree with TRBD1. The junction had 8 bases not matched to a gene; V was cut back by 4 bases and J by 6 bases. The CDR3 sequence is 15 residues long. The germline CDR1 and CDR2 sequences are SNHLY and FYNNEI. CDR3 nucleotide sequence: TGTGCCAGCAGTGTAGGGACAGGAGGGAGTCAGCCCCAGCATTTT. Translating gives CASSVGTGGSQPQHF.

The chain carries TRBV19 and TRBJ1-2; 9 bases fit TRBD1. This CDR3 comprises 18 residues. Unmatched junction bases numbered 14, after V lost 3 bases and J lost 3 bases. Germline CDR1 is LNHDA and CDR2 is SQIVND (reference sequence). In DNA form, the CDR3 reads TGTGCCAGTAGTATCGGTGACAGGGGGTTTGGTTCGGACTATGGCTACACCTTC. It specifies CASSIGDRGFGSDYGYTF. The complete variable domain, with remaining parts taken from reference TRBV19 and TRBJ1-2, reads DGGITQSPKYLFRKEGQNVTLSCEQNLNHDAMYWYRQDPGQGLRLIYYSQIVNDFQKGDIAEGYSVSREKKESFPLTVTSAQKNPTAFYLCASSIGDRGFGSDYGYTFGSGTRLTVV.

The gene calls are TRBV19 and TRBJ2-5, with 7 nucleotides matching TRBD1. The J call may be incorrect, as the DNA end agrees better with TRBJ2-7. The V gene's germline CDR1 is LNHDA and CDR2 SQIVND (reference sequence). The CDR3 has 13 amino acids. Here the CDR3 DNA reads TGTGCCAGTAGTATCGGACAGGCCTACGAGCAGTACTTC. Translated: CASSIGQAYEQYF.

The chain has TRBV6-6 and TRBJ1-1; TRBD1 aligns across 9 bases. Trimming at V came to 6 bases and at J to 4 bases, leaving 9 bases not matched to a gene. CDR1 is MNHNY and CDR2 is SVGAGI in the germline V gene (reference sequence). The CDR3 extends over 15 amino acids. In nucleotides, the CDR3 is TGTGCCAGCAGCCTCCGGACAGGGGTGGCCACTGAAGCTTTCTTT. Its protein product is CASSLRTGVATEAFF.

In the case of this clone: Different DNA sequences within this sample yield the same CDR3. The rearrangement joins TRBV2 to TRBJ1-2; D is perhaps TRBD1 (6 bases). CDR1 is SNHLY, CDR2 FYNNEI, per germline. V was pared by 3 bases and J by 4 bases, with 15 bases between. The CDR3 runs 15 residues. This chain's CDR3 is CASSDQGIVSYGYTF. DNA of the CDR3: TGTGCCAGCAGTGACCAGGGGATCGTTTCCTATGGCTACACCTTC.

For the CDR3, the DNA is TGTGCCAGCTCCCCAGGACTCCTACAGTACTTC. It is translated as CASSPGLLQYF. The chain combines TRBV6-1 with TRBJ2-5; maybe TRBD2 (5 bases). With 8 bases removed from V and 11 bases from J, the gap between germline ends came to 15 bases. This CDR3 spans 11 amino acids. Germline-derived CDR1 and CDR2 are MNHNS and SASEGT.

By share of the sample, this clone is medium-sized. The chain recombines TRBV6-6 with TRBJ2-7; D gene unclear. CDR3 length: 12 residues. V was trimmed by 4 bases and J by 7 bases, leaving 11 bases between them. Germline loops: CDR1 MNHNY, CDR2 SVGAGI (reference sequence). Here the CDR3 DNA reads TGTGCCAGCAGTTCCACCTTTGCGGAGCAGTACTTC. Protein sequence: CASSSTFAEQYF.

The chain uses TRBV23-1 and TRBJ1-4; 9 bases fit TRBD1. TRBV23-1 is placed among ORFs of uncertain function. V lost 3 bases to trimming and J lost 7 bases; unmatched junction nucleotides: 6. The CDR3 has 15 amino acids. The CDR3 DNA reads as TGCGCCAGCAGTCACTACAGGGGGCGAGTTGAAAAACTGTTTTTT. It codes for CASSHYRGRVEKLFF.

This clone was counted a few times. This rearrangement joins TRBV27 to TRBJ2-3; D is possibly TRBD1 (6 bases). The CDR3 totals 15 residues. Germline V CDR1 and CDR2: MNHEY, SMNVEV (reference sequence). Trimming stripped 4 bases from V and 4 bases from J, with 15 bases between. CDR3 DNA: TGTGCCAGCAGTTCTCGGACAGTGAGGGCAGATACGCAGTATTTT. Translating it yields CASSSRTVRADTQYF.

This chain joins TRBV6-5 and TRBJ1-1; a possible D gene is TRBD1 (6 bases). The V gene's germline CDR1 is MNHEY and CDR2 SVGAGI. This CDR3 has 15 residues. V was shortened by 7 bases and J by 7 bases, with 22 bases between the two germline ends. The CDR3, as DNA: TGTGCCAGCACCAAAGGAGGTTGGGGGCCGCTTGAAGCTTTCTTT. It specifies CASTKGGWGPLEAFF.

This clone was picked up a small number of times. The V call is TRBV6-6, the J call TRBJ1-5; 7 bases fit TRBD1. The CDR3 totals 14 residues. Unmatched junction bases numbered 2, after V lost 0 bases and J lost 6 bases. CDR1 and CDR2 (germline): MNHNY, SVGAGI (reference sequence). This CDR3 is CASSYSEGAQPQHF. DNA of the CDR3: TGTGCCAGCAGTTACTCGGAGGGGGCTCAGCCCCAGCATTTT.

The sample holds one count of this clone. The V and J genes are TRBV10-1 and TRBJ1-3, with D uncertain. The CDR3 loop spans 15 amino acids. V was pared by 5 bases and J by 2 bases, with 13 bases between. Germline CDR1 WNHNN, CDR2 SYGVQD (reference sequence). CDR3 sequence reads: CASSQLGRTGNTIYF. In DNA, the CDR3 is TGCGCCAGCAGTCAGTTGGGGAGGACTGGAAACACCATATATTTT.

Comment on this clone: One end of the junction varies from germline; a read error may be responsible. The gene calls are TRBV7-9 and TRBJ2-1; D not resolved. Germline V lookup: CDR1 SEHNR, CDR2 FQNEAQ (reference sequence). The CDR3 is made up of 12 amino acids. The CDR3 sequence is CSSSPSGYEQFF. In DNA form, the CDR3 reads TGTTCCAGCAGCCCATCCGGGTATGAGCAGTTCTTC.